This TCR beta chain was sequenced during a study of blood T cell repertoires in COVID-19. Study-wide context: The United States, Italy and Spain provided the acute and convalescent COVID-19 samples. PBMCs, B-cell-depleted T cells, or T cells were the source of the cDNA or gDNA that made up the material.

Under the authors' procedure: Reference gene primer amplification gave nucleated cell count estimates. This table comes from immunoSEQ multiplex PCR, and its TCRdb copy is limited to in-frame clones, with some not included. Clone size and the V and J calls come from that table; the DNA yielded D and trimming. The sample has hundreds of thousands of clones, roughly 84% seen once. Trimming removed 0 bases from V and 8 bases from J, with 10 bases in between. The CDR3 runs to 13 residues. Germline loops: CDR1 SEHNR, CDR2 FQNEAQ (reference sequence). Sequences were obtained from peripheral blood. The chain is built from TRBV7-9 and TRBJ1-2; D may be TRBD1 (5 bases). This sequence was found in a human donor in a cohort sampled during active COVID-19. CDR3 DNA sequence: TGTGCCAGCAGCTTAGCGAACGGGGGAGGCTACACCTTC. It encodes CASSLANGGGYTF.